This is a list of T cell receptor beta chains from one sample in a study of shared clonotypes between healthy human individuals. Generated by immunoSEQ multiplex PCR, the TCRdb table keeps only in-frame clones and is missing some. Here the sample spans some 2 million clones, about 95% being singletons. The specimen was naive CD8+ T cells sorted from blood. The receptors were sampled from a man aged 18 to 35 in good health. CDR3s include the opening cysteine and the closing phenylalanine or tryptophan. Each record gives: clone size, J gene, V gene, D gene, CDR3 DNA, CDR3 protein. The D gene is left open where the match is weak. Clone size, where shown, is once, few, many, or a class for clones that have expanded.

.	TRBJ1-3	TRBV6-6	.	TGTGCCAGCACCGACTATGGGACAAGTGGAAACACCATATATTTT	CASTDYGTSGNTIYF
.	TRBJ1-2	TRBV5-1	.	TGCGCCAGCAGCCCTAGCGGGAGGAGTAACTATGGCTACACCTTC	CASSPSGRSNYGYTF
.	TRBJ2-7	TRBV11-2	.	TGTGCCAGCAGCTTAGGCGGGGCTTTCGAGCAGTACTTC	CASSLGGAFEQYF
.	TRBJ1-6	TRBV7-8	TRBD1	TGTGCCAGCAGCTTTAGCCGGGACAGGGCGCATGATTCACCCCTCCACTTT	CASSFSRDRAHDSPLHF
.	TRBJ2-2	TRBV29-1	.	TGCAGCGTTGTACTCCTCGGGGAGCTGTTTTTT	CSVVLLGELFF
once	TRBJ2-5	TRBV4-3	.	TGCGCCAGCAGCCAAGCGGGGGCACTACAAGAGACCCAGTACTTC	CASSQAGALQETQYF
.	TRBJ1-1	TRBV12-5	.	TGTGCTAGTGGTCCCACCCCGGGACACACGAACACTGAAGCTTTCTTT	CASGPTPGHTNTEAFF
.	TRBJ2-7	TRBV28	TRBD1	TGTGCCAGCAGTAAAGGGGACAGCCCAAGCTCCTACGAGCAGTACTTC	CASSKGDSPSSYEQYF
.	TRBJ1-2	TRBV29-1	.	TGCAGCGTCCCATATGGAGGGCATGGCTACACCTTC	CSVPYGGHGYTF
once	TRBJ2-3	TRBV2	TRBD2	TGTGCCAGCGCGGTAGCGGGGCCACCAGGAGATACGCAGTATTTT	CASAVAGPPGDTQYF
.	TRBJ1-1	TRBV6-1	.	TGTGCCAGCAGTGAATCCGGGATAGGAACTGAAGCTTTCTTT	CASSESGIGTEAFF
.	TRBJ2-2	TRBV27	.	TGTGCCAGCAGTCACAGTCCTACCGGGGAGCTGTTTTTT	CASSHSPTGELFF
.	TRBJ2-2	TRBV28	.	TGTGCCAGCATGTTTGCTATGAACACCGGGGAGCTGTTTTTT	CASMFAMNTGELFF
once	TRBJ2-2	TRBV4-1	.	TGCGCCAGCAGCCAAGTCATTTCCAGAATAAACACCGGGGAGCTGTTTTTT	CASSQVISRINTGELFF
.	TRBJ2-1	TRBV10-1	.	TGCGCATCCGGGGCTGACAATGAGCAGTTCTTC	CASGADNEQFF
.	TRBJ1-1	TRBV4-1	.	TGCGCCAGCAGCCAAGATGAGGAGACAGATGAAGCTTTCTTT	CASSQDEETDEAFF